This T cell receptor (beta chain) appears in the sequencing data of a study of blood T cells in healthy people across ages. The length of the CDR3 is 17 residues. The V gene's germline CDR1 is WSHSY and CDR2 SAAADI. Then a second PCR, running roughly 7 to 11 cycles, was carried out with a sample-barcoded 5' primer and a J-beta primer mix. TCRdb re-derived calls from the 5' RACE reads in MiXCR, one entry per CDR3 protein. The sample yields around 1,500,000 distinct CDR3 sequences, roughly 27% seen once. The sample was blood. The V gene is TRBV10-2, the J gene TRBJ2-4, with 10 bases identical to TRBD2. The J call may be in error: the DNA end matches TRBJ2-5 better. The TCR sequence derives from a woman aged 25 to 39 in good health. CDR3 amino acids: CASSESLLLAGVETQYF. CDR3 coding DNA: TGCGCCAGCAGTGAGTCTTTGTTGCTAGCGGGAGTAGAGACCCAGTACTTC.